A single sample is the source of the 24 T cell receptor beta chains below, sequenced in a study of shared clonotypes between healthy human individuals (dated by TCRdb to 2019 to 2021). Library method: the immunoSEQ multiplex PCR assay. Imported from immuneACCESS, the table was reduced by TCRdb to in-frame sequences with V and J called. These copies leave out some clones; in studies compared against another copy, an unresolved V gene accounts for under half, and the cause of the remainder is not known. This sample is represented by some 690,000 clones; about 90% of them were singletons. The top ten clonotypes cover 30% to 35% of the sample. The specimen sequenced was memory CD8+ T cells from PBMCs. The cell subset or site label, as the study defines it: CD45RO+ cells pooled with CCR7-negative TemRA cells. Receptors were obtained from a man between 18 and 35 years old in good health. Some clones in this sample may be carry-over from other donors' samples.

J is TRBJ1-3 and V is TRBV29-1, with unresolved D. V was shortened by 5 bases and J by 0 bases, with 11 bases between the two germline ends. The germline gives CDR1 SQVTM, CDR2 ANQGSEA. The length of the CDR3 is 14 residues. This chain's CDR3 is CSVPDASSGNTIYF. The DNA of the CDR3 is TGCAGCGTTCCCGACGCCAGCTCTGGAAACACCATATATTTT.

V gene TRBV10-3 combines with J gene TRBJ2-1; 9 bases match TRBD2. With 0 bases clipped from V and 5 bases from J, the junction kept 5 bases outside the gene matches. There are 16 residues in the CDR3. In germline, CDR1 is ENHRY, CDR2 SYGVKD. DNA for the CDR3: TGTGCCATCAGTGAGTCAGGCGGGGGGGAAGACAATGAGCAGTTCTTC. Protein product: CAISESGGGEDNEQFF.

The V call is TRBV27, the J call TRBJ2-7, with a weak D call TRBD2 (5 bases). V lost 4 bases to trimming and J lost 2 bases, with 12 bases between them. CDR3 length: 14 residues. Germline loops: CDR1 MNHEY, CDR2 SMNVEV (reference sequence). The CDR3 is CASSYGTRAYEQYF. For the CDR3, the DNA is TGTGCCAGCAGTTATGGCACGAGGGCCTACGAGCAGTACTTC.

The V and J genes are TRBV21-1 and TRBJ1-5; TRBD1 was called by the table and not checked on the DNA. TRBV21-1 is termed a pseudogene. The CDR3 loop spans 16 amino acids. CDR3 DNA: TGTGCCAGCAGTCGTTACAGGAGACTTAACAATCAGCCCCAGCATTTT. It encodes CASSRYRRLNNQPQHF.

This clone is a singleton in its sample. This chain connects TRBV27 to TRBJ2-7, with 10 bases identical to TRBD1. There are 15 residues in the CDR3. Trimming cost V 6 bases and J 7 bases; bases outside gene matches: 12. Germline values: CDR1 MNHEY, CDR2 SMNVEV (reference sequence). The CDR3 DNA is TGTGCCAGCAGCCCAACCGGGACAGGGGTAAGGGAGCAGTACTTC. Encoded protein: CASSPTGTGVREQYF.

The DNA for the CDR3 is TGTGCCAGCAGCTCAGGGGCTGCTGAAGCTTTCTTT. It specifies CASSSGAAEAFF. The rearrangement uses TRBV7-9 and TRBJ1-1; D might be TRBD1 (6 bases). CDR3 length: 12 amino acids. Germline CDR1 and CDR2: SEHNR and FQNEAQ (reference sequence). Trimming pared 4 bases from V and 6 bases from J, leaving 9 bases between.

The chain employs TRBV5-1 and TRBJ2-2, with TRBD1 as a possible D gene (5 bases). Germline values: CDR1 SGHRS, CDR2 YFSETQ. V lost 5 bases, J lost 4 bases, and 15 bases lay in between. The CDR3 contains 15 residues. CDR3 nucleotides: TGCGCCAGCAGGGGAAGACAGACACTCACCGGGGAGCTGTTTTTT. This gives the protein CASRGRQTLTGELFF. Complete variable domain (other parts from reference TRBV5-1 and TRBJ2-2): KAGVTQTPRYLIKTRGQQVTLSCSPISGHRSVSWYQQTPGQGLQFLFEYFSETQRNKGNFPGRFSGRQFSNSRSEMNVSTLELGDSALYLCASRGRQTLTGELFFGEGSRLTVL.

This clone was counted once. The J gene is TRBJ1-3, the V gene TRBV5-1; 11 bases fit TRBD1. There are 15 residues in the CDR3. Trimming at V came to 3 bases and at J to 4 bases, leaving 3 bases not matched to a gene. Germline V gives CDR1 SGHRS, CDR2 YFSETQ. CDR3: CASSSDRGLGNTIYF. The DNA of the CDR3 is TGCGCCAGCAGCTCGGACAGGGGGCTCGGAAACACCATATATTTT.

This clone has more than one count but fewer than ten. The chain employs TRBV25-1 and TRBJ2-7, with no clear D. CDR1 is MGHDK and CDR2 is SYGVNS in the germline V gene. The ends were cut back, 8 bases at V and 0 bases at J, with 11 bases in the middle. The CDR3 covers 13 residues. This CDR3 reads CASSKGPSYEQYF. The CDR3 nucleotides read TGTGCCAGCTCCAAAGGACCCTCCTACGAGCAGTACTTC.

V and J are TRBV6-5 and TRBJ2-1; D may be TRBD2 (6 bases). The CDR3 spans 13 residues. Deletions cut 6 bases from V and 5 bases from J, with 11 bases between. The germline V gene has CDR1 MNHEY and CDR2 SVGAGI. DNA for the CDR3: TGTGCCAGCAGCCCGGGACTGCACAATGAGCAGTTCTTC. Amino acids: CASSPGLHNEQFF.

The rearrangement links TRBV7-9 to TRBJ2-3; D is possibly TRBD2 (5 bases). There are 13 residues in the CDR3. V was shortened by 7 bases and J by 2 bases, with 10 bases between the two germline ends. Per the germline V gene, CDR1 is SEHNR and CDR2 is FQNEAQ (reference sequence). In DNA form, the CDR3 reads TGTGCCAGCACCGAGGGTCTCACAGATACGCAGTATTTT. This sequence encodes CASTEGLTDTQYF.

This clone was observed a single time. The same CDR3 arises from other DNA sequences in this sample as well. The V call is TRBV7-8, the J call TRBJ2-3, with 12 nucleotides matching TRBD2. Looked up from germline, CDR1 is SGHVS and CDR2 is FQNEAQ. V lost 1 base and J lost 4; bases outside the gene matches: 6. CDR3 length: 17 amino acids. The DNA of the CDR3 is TGTGCCAGCAGCTTAGTAAGACTAGCGGGAGTACCAGATACGCAGTATTTT. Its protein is CASSLVRLAGVPDTQYF.

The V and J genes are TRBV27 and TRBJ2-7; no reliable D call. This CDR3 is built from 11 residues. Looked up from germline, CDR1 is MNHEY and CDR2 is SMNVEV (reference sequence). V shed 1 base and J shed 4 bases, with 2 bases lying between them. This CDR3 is CASSLYYEQYF. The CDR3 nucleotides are TGTGCCAGCAGTTTATATTACGAGCAGTACTTC.

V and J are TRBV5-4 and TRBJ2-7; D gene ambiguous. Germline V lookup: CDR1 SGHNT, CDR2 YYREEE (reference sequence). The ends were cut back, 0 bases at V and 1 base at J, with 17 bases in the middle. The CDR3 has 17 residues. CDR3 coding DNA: TGTGCCAGCAGCTTGGGGGGTAGGCTCACGGAATCCTACGAGCAGTACTTC. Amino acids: CASSLGGRLTESYEQYF.

CDR3 in amino acids: CASSLDRGGYNEQFF. The DNA of the CDR3 is TGTGCCAGCAGTTTGGACAGGGGAGGATACAATGAGCAGTTCTTC. V usage is TRBV6-5 and J usage is TRBJ2-1, with 9 bases that match TRBD1. This CDR3 has 15 amino acids. V lost 4 bases and J lost 4; bases outside the gene matches: 5. Per germline, CDR1 MNHEY and CDR2 SVGAGI.

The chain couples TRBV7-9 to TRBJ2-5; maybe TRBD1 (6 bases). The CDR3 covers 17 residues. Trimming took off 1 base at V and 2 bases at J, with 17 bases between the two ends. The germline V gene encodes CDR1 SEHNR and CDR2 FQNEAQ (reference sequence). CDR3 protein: CASSLVDGTPLQETQYF. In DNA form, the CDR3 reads TGTGCCAGCAGCTTAGTTGACGGGACACCCCTACAAGAGACCCAGTACTTC.

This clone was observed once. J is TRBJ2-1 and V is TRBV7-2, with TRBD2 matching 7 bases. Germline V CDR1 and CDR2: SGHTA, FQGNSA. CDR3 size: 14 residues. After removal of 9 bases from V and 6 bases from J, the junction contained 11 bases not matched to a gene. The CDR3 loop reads CASNPGGSVNEQFF. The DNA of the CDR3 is TGTGCCAGTAATCCCGGGGGGTCGGTCAATGAGCAGTTCTTC. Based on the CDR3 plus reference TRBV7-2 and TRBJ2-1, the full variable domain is GAGVSQSPSNKVTEKGKDVELRCDPISGHTALYWYRQSLGQGLEFLIYFQGNSAPDKSGLPSDRFSAERTGGSVSTLTIQRTQQEDSAVYLCASNPGGSVNEQFFGPGTRLTVL.

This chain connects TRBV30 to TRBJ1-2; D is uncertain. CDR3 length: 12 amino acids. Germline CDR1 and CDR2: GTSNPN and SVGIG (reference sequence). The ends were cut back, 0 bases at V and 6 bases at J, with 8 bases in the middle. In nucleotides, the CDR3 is TGTGCCTGGAGTGTACAGAGGGATGGCTACACCTTC. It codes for CAWSVQRDGYTF.

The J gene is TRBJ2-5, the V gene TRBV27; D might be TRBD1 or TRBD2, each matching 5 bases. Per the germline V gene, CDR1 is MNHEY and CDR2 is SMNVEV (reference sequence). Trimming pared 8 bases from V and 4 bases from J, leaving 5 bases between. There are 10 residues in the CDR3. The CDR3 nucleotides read TGTGCCAGCGGGGGAGAGACCCAGTACTTC. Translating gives CASGGETQYF.

This CDR3 reads CASSSKTSGGRTDTQYF. The CDR3 coding sequence is TGTGCCAGCAGCAGCAAAACTAGCGGGGGCCGCACAGATACGCAGTATTTT. The rearrangement links TRBV5-6 to TRBJ2-3; 11 bases agree with TRBD2. Germline trimming cut 4 bases from V and 1 base from J; bases unmatched to any gene: 8. Per the germline V gene, CDR1 is SGHDT and CDR2 is YYEEEE. The CDR3 spans 17 residues.

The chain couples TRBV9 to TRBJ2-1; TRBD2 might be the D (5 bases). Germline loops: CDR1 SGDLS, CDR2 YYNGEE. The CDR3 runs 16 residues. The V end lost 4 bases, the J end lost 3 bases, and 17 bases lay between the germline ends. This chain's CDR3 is CASSLRTGIGYNEQFF. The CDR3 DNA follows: TGTGCCAGCAGCCTTCGGACGGGGATCGGCTACAATGAGCAGTTCTTC.

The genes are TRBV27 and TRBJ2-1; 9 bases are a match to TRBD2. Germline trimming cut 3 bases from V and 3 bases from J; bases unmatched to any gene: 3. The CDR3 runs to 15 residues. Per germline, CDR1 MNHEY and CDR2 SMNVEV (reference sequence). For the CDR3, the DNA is TGTGCCAGCAGTTTCCTAGCGGGACACTACAATGAGCAGTTCTTC. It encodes CASSFLAGHYNEQFF.

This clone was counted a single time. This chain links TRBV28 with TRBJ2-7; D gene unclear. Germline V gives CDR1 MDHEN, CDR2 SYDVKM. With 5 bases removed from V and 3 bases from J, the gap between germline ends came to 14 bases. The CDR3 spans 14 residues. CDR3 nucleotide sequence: TGTGCCAGCAGTGGAGAGTTACCCAACTACGAGCAGTACTTC. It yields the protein CASSGELPNYEQYF.

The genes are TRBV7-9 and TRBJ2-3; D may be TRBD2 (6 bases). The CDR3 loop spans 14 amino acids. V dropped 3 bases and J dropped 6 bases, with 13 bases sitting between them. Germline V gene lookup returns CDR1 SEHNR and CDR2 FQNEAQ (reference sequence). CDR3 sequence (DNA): TGTGCCAGCAGCTTTTTACTAGCTGGGGATACGCAGTATTTT. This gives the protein CASSFLLAGDTQYF.